These 2 T cell receptor beta chains share one sample of origin, sequenced in a study of cytomegalovirus exposure and HLA in healthy donors. Amplification used 60 Vbeta primers and 13 Jbeta primers. Clones were sequenced by immunoSEQ multiplex PCR, and TCRdb holds only the in-frame ones, with some missing. The listing records fewer than 150,000 clones. The sequenced sample was PBMCs. The receptor set was obtained from a woman aged 55 to 70 in good health and CMV-seronegative.

The chain links TRBV6-5 to TRBJ2-1; 10 bases map to TRBD2. Germline values: CDR1 MNHEY, CDR2 SVGAGI. This CDR3 spans 16 amino acids. V shed 2 bases, J shed 7 bases, and the junction held 8 bases outside the gene matches. For the CDR3, the DNA is TGTGCCAGCAGTTACCAACTAGCGGGGTCCGGGAATGAGCAGTTCTTC. Its translation is CASSYQLAGSGNEQFF.

V gene TRBV7-6 combines with J gene TRBJ2-1; D is unresolved. The V gene's germline CDR1 is SGHVS and CDR2 FNYEAQ. The germline V and J ends were trimmed by 5 bases and 0 bases, with 11 bases remaining between them. This CDR3 is built from 15 residues. The CDR3 spells CASSPGPFSYNEQFF. Here the CDR3 DNA reads TGTGCCAGCAGCCCTGGCCCCTTCTCCTACAATGAGCAGTTCTTC.